This T cell receptor (beta chain) emerged from a study of blood T cell repertoires in COVID-19. Study-wide background: PBMCs, B-cell-depleted T cells, or T cells were the source of the cDNA or gDNA that made up the material.

Germline loops: CDR1 SGHAT, CDR2 FQNNGV. The ends lost 6 bases at V and 3 bases at J; junction bases unmatched: 6. The CDR3 consists of 14 residues. This clone came up once. Original processing notes: Quantification of nucleated cells was approximated via reference gene primer amplification. TCRdb keeps only in-frame clones here, not all; method: immunoSEQ multiplex PCR. D and trimming come from the DNA, and the V and J calls and clone size come from that table. Here the sample spans around 340,000 clones, 80% to 90% being singletons. Sequenced sample: PBMCs or T cells enriched from blood (not recorded which). The gene calls are TRBV11-2 and TRBJ1-1; 8 nucleotides agree with TRBD1. The receptor was derived from a woman aged 40 to 50 with acute COVID-19. CDR3 DNA: TGTGCCAGCAGTCAACAGGGGGTGGACACTGAAGCTTTCTTT. Translation gives CASSQQGVDTEAFF. The full variable domain, its missing parts supplied by reference TRBV11-2 and TRBJ1-1, is EAGVAQSPRYKIIEKRQSVAFWCNPISGHATLYWYQQILGQGPKLLIQFQNNGVVDDSQLPKDRFSAERLKGVDSTLKIQPAKLEDSAVYLCASSQQGVDTEAFFGQGTRLTVV.